This entry lists 3 T cell receptor beta chains sequenced from one sample in a study of blood T cell repertoires in COVID-19. Data came from immunoSEQ multiplex PCR; TCRdb stores just in-frame clones and leaves some out. The sample lists under 250,000 clones, 75% to 90% seen once, with under 7.5% in the top ten. The sequencing sample was made of peripheral blood. All receptors come from a man aged 55 to 70 who had recovered from COVID-19.

This chain joins TRBV7-8 and TRBJ1-5; D unresolved. Deletions cut 2 bases from V and 1 base from J, with 12 bases between. The CDR3 runs to 16 residues. Germline CDR1 reads SGHVS; CDR2 reads FQNEAQ. This CDR3 is CASSLLSTTSNQPQHF. The CDR3 DNA reads TGTGCCAGCAGCTTATTGTCAACAACGAGCAATCAGCCCCAGCATTTT.

The J gene is TRBJ1-2, the V gene TRBV6-5; 7 positions agree with TRBD1. V gave up 6 bases and J gave up 6 bases; unmatched junction bases: 4. Germline values: CDR1 MNHEY, CDR2 SVGAGI. This CDR3 comprises 12 residues. As DNA, the CDR3 is TGTGCCAGCAGGGGGCAGGGGGATGGCTACACCTTC. This encodes CASRGQGDGYTF.

DNA of the CDR3: TGTGCCAGTAGGAACGTCCGGGACAGACTGAACACTGAAGCTTTCTTT. It yields the protein CASRNVRDRLNTEAFF. The rearrangement links TRBV19 to TRBJ1-1, with TRBD1 matching 7 bases. The CDR3 runs 16 residues. The germline CDR1 and CDR2 sequences are LNHDA and SQIVND (reference sequence). Germline trimming cut 6 bases from V and 0 bases from J; bases unmatched to any gene: 10.